This T cell receptor (beta chain) came from a study of PD-1 blockade in classical Hodgkin lymphoma. Study in general: Once every 2 weeks, patients received intravenous nivolumab at 3 mg/kg. Findings and limits, study-wide: Patients starting nivolumab less than 1 year after ASCT had lower diversity and were excluded from later analyses. Patients with a complete response exhibited baseline diversity comparable to newly diagnosed patients. CD4+ TCR diversity, unlike CD8+, climbed significantly by C4D1.

A remark on this clone: Antigen specificity is unknown.

Sequencing was performed with immunoSEQ multiplex PCR; in TCRdb, only in-frame clones are kept and a portion is missing. The sample includes around 65,000 clones, 75% to 90% of them seen just once. V lost 3 bases to trimming and J lost 4 bases, with 40 bases between them. The CDR3 length is 23 residues. Germline V gene data show CDR1 as PRHDT and CDR2 as FYEKMQ (reference sequence). Every patient was affected by relapse after autologous stem cell transplantation, while exposure to brentuximab vedotin was not uniform. The sequencing used peripheral blood mononuclear cells (PBMCs), collected at baseline. The chain is built from TRBV13 and TRBJ2-7; weak D call: TRBD2 (5 bases). This receptor was taken from a human donor with classical Hodgkin lymphoma. CDR3 in DNA: TGTGCCAGCAGCTTGAAGGCCCCACCCTTTCTTTCGACTGGCGCGGACTGGACTTACGAGCAGTACTTC. Protein: CASSLKAPPFLSTGADWTYEQYF.